These T cell receptor beta chains were read from a single sample in a study of graft-versus-host responses after intestinal transplantation. Their antigens remain unidentified. Profiled with immunoSEQ multiplex PCR; TCRdb holds only in-frame clones, not every one. The data show fewer than 120,000 clones, with just under 95% seen just once and roughly 0.5% held by the top ten. The source material was unstimulated CD8+ T cells sorted from spleen or lymph node cells, sampled before intestinal transplant. The receptors were gathered from a human donor who received an intestinal transplant. Both conserved end residues are part of each CDR3. The D gene is left open where the match is weak. Only some rows state a clone size, as once, few, many or a class for expanded clones.

v_call	j_call	clone_size	d_call	cdr3_aa	cdr3_nt
TRBV5-4	TRBJ2-7	-	TRBD2	CASTARRAGGFNEQYF	TGTGCCAGCACCGCGAGGCGCGCGGGAGGGTTCAACGAGCAGTACTTC
TRBV12-5	TRBJ2-5	-	TRBD2	CASGFYSGHQETQYF	TGTGCTAGTGGTTTTTATAGCGGGCACCAAGAGACCCAGTACTTC
TRBV19	TRBJ2-1	-	-	CASQGSPDEQFF	TGTGCCAGTCAAGGGAGCCCCGATGAGCAGTTCTTC
TRBV5-1	TRBJ2-5	-	-	CASSLAGPGETQYF	TGCGCCAGCAGCCTCGCGGGGCCTGGTGAGACCCAGTACTTC
TRBV7-6	TRBJ2-3	-	-	CASSPRGTESTDTQYF	TGTGCCAGCAGCCCCCGGGGGACAGAATCCACAGATACGCAGTATTTT
TRBV27	TRBJ1-1	-	-	CASSLSLEHNTEAFF	TGTGCCAGCAGTTTATCTCTGGAACATAACACTGAAGCTTTCTTT
TRBV7-8	TRBJ2-3	-	TRBD1	CASSTSSTGLGDTQYF	TGTGCCAGCAGCACGAGCTCGACAGGGTTAGGAGATACGCAGTATTTT
TRBV27	TRBJ1-2	-	-	CASTPNAGSSGRSYTF	TGTGCCAGCACTCCCAACGCCGGGAGCTCAGGCCGGAGCTACACCTTC
TRBV2	TRBJ2-5	-	TRBD1	CASRPLGDRKETQYF	TGTGCCAGCAGACCCCTAGGGGACAGAAAAGAGACCCAGTACTTC
TRBV7-2	TRBJ1-5	-	-	CASSPSGGSNQPQHF	TGTGCCAGCAGCCCATCCGGGGGTAGCAATCAGCCCCAGCATTTT
TRBV21-1	TRBJ2-7	-	-	CASSRDEPPYEQYF	TGTGCCAGCAGCAGGGACGAACCTCCCTACGAGCAGTACTTC
TRBV2	TRBJ1-5	-	TRBD1	CASRTGWANQPQHF	TGTGCCAGCAGGACAGGGTGGGCCAATCAGCCCCAGCATTTT
TRBV19	TRBJ2-7	-	-	CASSMGYPPYEQYF	TGTGCCAGTAGTATGGGCTACCCTCCCTACGAGCAGTACTTC
TRBV13	TRBJ2-1	-	-	CASSLGPRGSDEQFF	TGTGCCAGCAGCTTAGGCCCCAGGGGATCCGATGAGCAGTTCTTC
TRBV6-1	TRBJ2-7	-	-	CASSGTGDEQYF	TGTGCCAGCAGTGGTACAGGCGACGAGCAGTACTTC
TRBV19	TRBJ1-5	once	TRBD1	CASSYRQGVISNQPQHF	TGTGCCAGTAGTTACCGACAGGGGGTGATTAGCAATCAGCCCCAGCATTTT
TRBV6-1	TRBJ2-7	-	-	CASSGVSRWREQYF	TGTGCCAGCAGTGGGGTTTCTCGCTGGAGGGAGCAGTACTTC
TRBV6-6	TRBJ2-7	once	-	CASSLNPLSYEQYF	TGTGCCAGCAGTCTCAACCCTTTGTCCTACGAGCAGTACTTC
TRBV21-1	TRBJ2-7	few	-	CASSQRTLLGHEQYF	TGTGCCAGCAGCCAAAGGACTCTTCTCGGCCACGAGCAGTACTTC
TRBV7-8	TRBJ2-5	-	TRBD1	CASSLTEGQDQETQYF	TGTGCCAGCAGCTTAACGGAGGGACAGGACCAAGAGACCCAGTACTTC
TRBV10-3	TRBJ2-1	-	TRBD2	CAISSLSGLSYNEQFF	TGTGCCATCAGTTCACTTAGCGGGCTCTCCTACAATGAGCAGTTCTTC
TRBV6-5	TRBJ1-3	-	-	CASSNVGVSGNTIYF	TGTGCCAGCAGCAACGTCGGGGTCTCTGGAAACACCATATATTTT
TRBV27	TRBJ2-7	few	-	CASRRIAASSYEQYF	TGTGCCAGCCGACGAATAGCGGCTAGCTCCTACGAGCAGTACTTC
TRBV13	TRBJ2-1	-	-	CASSLGLVLGEQFF	TGTGCCAGCAGCTTAGGACTAGTATTGGGTGAGCAGTTCTTC
TRBV4-1	TRBJ2-7	-	-	CASSQEYSGAPYEQYF	TGCGCCAGCAGCCAAGAGTACTCAGGGGCCCCCTACGAGCAGTACTTC
TRBV7-9	TRBJ2-5	-	-	CASSLEAGLGGETQYF	TGTGCCAGCAGCTTAGAGGCTGGTTTGGGGGGCGAGACCCAGTACTTC
TRBV5-1	TRBJ2-1	once	-	CASSFVSNGLMGNEQFF	TGCGCCAGCAGCTTTGTTTCTAACGGGCTGATGGGCAATGAGCAGTTCTTC
TRBV30	TRBJ2-3	-	-	CAWSGSTDTQYF	TGTGCCTGGAGCGGGAGCACAGATACGCAGTATTTT
TRBV11-2	TRBJ2-1	-	-	CASSRDGNEQFF	TGTGCCAGCAGCAGGGACGGGAATGAGCAGTTCTTC
TRBV19	TRBJ2-3	-	TRBD2	CASSIGAGGPFDTQYF	TGTGCCAGTAGTATAGGAGCGGGAGGGCCGTTTGATACGCAGTATTTT
TRBV15	TRBJ2-1	-	-	CATEGEGWNEQFF	TGTGCCACCGAAGGTGAGGGGTGGAATGAGCAGTTCTTC
TRBV30	TRBJ2-1	-	-	CAWSVVGNEQFF	TGTGCCTGGAGTGTAGTTGGGAATGAGCAGTTCTTC
TRBV6-1	TRBJ2-5	-	-	CASSEASPITSADGEQYF	TGTGCCAGCAGTGAAGCCTCCCCTATTACATCGGCTGATGGGGAGCAGTACTTC
TRBV27	TRBJ2-1	-	TRBD2	CASSFGTTSYNEQFF	TGTGCCAGCAGTTTCGGGACTACCTCCTACAATGAGCAGTTCTTC
TRBV11-1	TRBJ2-7	-	-	CASSLAPSYEQYF	TGTGCCAGCAGCTTAGCGCCGTCCTACGAGCAGTACTTC
TRBV2	TRBJ2-1	-	-	CASSDLKVIGNEQFF	TGTGCCAGCAGTGACCTGAAGGTTATCGGCAATGAGCAGTTCTTC
TRBV6-5	TRBJ2-3	-	-	CASSYWDTQYF	TGTGCCAGCAGTTACTGGGATACGCAGTATTTT
TRBV10-3	TRBJ2-7	-	-	CAISVPSNTLSYEQYF	TGTGCCATCAGTGTGCCGTCAAATACCCTCTCCTACGAGCAGTACTTC
TRBV19	TRBJ1-1	-	-	CATQAILNTEAFF	TGTGCCACACAGGCGATCTTGAACACTGAAGCTTTCTTT
TRBV27	TRBJ2-7	-	TRBD2	CASRTTSGSYEQYF	TGTGCCAGCAGGACGACTAGCGGGAGTTACGAGCAGTACTTC
TRBV11-2	TRBJ2-7	-	TRBD1	CASIPLSIWTGGEQYF	TGTGCCAGCATCCCTCTTTCGATATGGACAGGGGGAGAGCAGTACTTC
TRBV18	TRBJ2-7	-	-	CASSPSQGSSYEQYF	TGTGCCAGCTCACCAAGCCAGGGGAGCTCCTACGAGCAGTACTTC
TRBV5-1	TRBJ2-7	-	-	CASSPPEGRESYEQYF	TGCGCCAGCAGCCCGCCCGAGGGCAGGGAATCCTACGAGCAGTACTTC